The 9 T cell receptor beta chains below were found in one sample sequenced in a study of metastatic and nonmetastatic thyroid tumors (dated by TCRdb to the early 2020s). No patient had received any treatment before thyroid surgery. Libraries were prepared through PCR. These reads were obtained on an Illumina HiSeq 4000. TCRdb took the public reads, trimmed them with fastp at Q25, ran MiXCR for clone calling and kept in-frame beta chains. The sample data list under 45,000 clones, and 18% of these were observed just once. The ten largest clones represent roughly an eighth of the sample. The sequencing sample was made of tumor tissue. Receptors originate from a female donor with papillary thyroid cancer or a benign thyroid nodule (not recorded which). Some clones in this sample may be carry-over from other donors' samples.

This clone was detected ten times or more. V gene TRBV10-3 combines with J gene TRBJ1-2, with 10 bases lining up with TRBD1. The J segment lost 8 bases and the V segment lost 7 bases, leaving 13 bases of the junction unmatched. This CDR3 region has 15 residues. Germline CDR1 reads ENHRY; CDR2 reads SYGVKD. CDR3 protein: CAIKKKGTGDDGYTF. CDR3 DNA sequence: TGTGCCATCAAGAAAAAAGGGACAGGGGATGACGGCTACACCTTC.

This clone was observed many times. The chain joins TRBV5-1 to TRBJ2-3; 12 positions agree with TRBD2. J lost 4 bases, V lost 4 bases, and 4 bases had no gene match. The germline CDR1 and CDR2 sequences are SGHRS and YFSETQ. CDR3 length: 15 residues. The DNA of the CDR3 is TGCGCCAGCAGCATCGGACTAGCGGGATCAGATACGCAGTATTTT. Translating it yields CASSIGLAGSDTQYF. Together with reference TRBV5-1 and TRBJ2-3, the CDR3 gives the full variable domain: KAGVTQTPRYLIKTRGQQVTLSCSPISGHRSVSWYQQTPGQGLQFLFEYFSETQRNKGNFPGRFSGRQFSNSRSEMNVSTLELGDSALYLCASSIGLAGSDTQYFGPGTRLTVL.

In its sample, this clone was seen a few times. The rearrangement uses TRBV7-8 and TRBJ2-7, with 8 bases that match TRBD2. The germline V gene has CDR1 SGHVS and CDR2 FQNEAQ. Trimming removed 3 bases from V and 2 bases from J; junction bases left unmatched: 0. The CDR3 has 13 residues. CDR3 residues: CASSFGGAYEQYF. The CDR3 DNA reads as TGTGCCAGCAGCTTCGGGGGGGCCTACGAGCAGTACTTC.

This clone was counted at least ten times. The chain uses TRBV13 and TRBJ2-7, with D possibly matching TRBD1 (6 bases). CDR3 size: 13 residues. V shed 4 bases and J shed 7 bases, with 14 bases lying between them. Germline V gives CDR1 PRHDT, CDR2 FYEKMQ (reference sequence). CDR3 in amino acids: CASSSYREGEQYF. CDR3 nucleotides: TGTGCCAGCAGCTCCTACAGGGAAGGGGAGCAGTACTTC. Full variable domain (missing parts from reference TRBV13 and TRBJ2-7): AAGVIQSPRHLIKEKRETATLKCYPIPRHDTVYWYQQGPGQDPQFLISFYEKMQSDKGSIPDRFSAQQFSDYHSELNMSSLELGDSALYFCASSSYREGEQYFGPGTRLTVT.

This clone was detected many times. The chain couples TRBV6-1 to TRBJ1-2, with a possible D match to TRBD1 (5 bases). Germline loops: CDR1 MNHNS, CDR2 SASEGT. Trimming stripped 5 bases from V and 4 bases from J, with 17 bases between. The CDR3 covers 15 residues. The CDR3 coding sequence is TGTGCCAGCAGTATGGGGGACGCCGGAGGCTATGGCTACACCTTC. Translation gives CASSMGDAGGYGYTF.

As regards this clone: This may come from a read error, since a much larger clone is one base off. This chain links TRBV30 with TRBJ2-1, with D uncertain. The CDR3 extends over 11 amino acids. Germline V gene data show CDR1 as GTSNPN and CDR2 as SVGIG (reference sequence). The CDR3 is CAWLGMSERFF. The CDR3 DNA reads TGTGCCTGGTTGGGGATGAGTGAGCGGTTCTTC.

The chain is built from TRBV7-2 and TRBJ2-7, with unresolved D. Germline V lookup: CDR1 SGHTA, CDR2 FQGNSA. The CDR3 is 13 residues long. V shed 2 bases and J shed 3 bases, with 8 bases lying between them. CDR3 coding DNA: TGTGCCAGCAGCTTAAGCCACAGCTACGAGCAGTACTTC. It is translated as CASSLSHSYEQYF.

Ten or more counts support this clone. Here the CDR3 DNA reads TGTGCCAGCAGCTTGAGGCAGAATAACTATGGCTACACCTTC. Amino acids: CASSLRQNNYGYTF. This chain uses TRBV5-5 with TRBJ1-2; D unclear. The ends were cut back, 1 base at V and 1 base at J, with 8 bases in the middle. Germline CDR1 and CDR2: SGHKS and YYEKEE (reference sequence). CDR3 length: 14 residues.

This clone was observed at least ten times. The chain is built from TRBV3-1 and TRBJ1-4; possibly TRBD1 for D (6 bases). Deletions cut 2 bases from V and 7 bases from J, with 11 bases between. The CDR3 is 14 residues long. Germline V gene lookup returns CDR1 LGHDT and CDR2 YNNKEL (reference sequence). The CDR3 DNA follows: TGTGCCAGCAGCCAATGGACAGTCGGTGAAAAACTGTTTTTT. This sequence encodes CASSQWTVGEKLFF.